This T cell receptor (beta chain) came from a study of T-cell reconstitution after alpha-beta-depleted transplantation in children. Looked up from germline, CDR1 is SGHRS and CDR2 is YFSETQ. The CDR3 covers 15 residues. J lost 2 bases, V lost 2 bases, and 3 bases had no gene match. Unique molecular identifiers were used to barcode this TCRbeta library. TCRdb reprocessed the PCR reads with MiXCR, giving one entry per CDR3 protein. The sample consists of approximately 400,000 distinct CDR3 sequences, approximately 10% of them appearing once. The V and J genes are TRBV5-1 and TRBJ2-1, with 8 bases that match TRBD1. This receptor was obtained from a human donor who donated a stem cell graft to a child with acute myeloid leukemia. Sequenced here: PBMCs from the stem cell graft donor, sampled from the stem cell graft. The CDR3 DNA reads TGCGCCAGCAGCTTCGACAGGGGTCCCTACAATGAGCAGTTCTTC. Its translation: CASSFDRGPYNEQFF.